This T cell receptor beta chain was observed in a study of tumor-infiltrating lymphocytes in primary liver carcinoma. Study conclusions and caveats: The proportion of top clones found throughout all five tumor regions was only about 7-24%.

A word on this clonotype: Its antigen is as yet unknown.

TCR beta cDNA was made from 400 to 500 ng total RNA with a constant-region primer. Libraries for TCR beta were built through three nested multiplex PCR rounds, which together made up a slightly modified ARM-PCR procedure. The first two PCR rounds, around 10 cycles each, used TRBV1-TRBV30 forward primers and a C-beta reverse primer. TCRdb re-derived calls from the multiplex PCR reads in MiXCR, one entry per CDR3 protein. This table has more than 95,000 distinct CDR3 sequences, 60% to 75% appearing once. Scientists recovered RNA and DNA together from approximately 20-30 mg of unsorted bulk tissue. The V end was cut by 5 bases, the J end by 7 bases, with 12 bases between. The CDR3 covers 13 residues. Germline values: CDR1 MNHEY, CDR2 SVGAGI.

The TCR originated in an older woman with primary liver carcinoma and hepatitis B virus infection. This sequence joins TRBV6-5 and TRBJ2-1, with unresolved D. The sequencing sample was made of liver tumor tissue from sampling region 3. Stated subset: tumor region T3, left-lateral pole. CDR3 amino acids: CASSPNDHNEQFF. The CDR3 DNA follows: TGTGCCAGCAGTCCCAACGACCATAATGAGCAGTTCTTC.